A selection of T cell receptor beta chains follows, all from one sample in a study of blood T cell repertoires in COVID-19. Repertoires were generated with immunoSEQ multiplex PCR, while TCRdb's copy carries only in-frame clones and drops some. The table records roughly 200,000 clones, more than 80% of them present only once. The source material was PBMCs or T cells enriched from blood (not recorded which). These receptors all come from a man aged 35 to 55 who had recovered from COVID-19. CDR3s include the opening cysteine and the closing phenylalanine or tryptophan. Fields, in order: J gene, clone size, D gene, V gene, CDR3 DNA, CDR3 protein. D genes are given only for firm matches. Part of the rows lack a size; the others show once, few, many or a class for expanded clones.

TRBJ2-4 | - | TRBD1 | TRBV18 | TGTGCCAGCTCCCCAGGGGGAGACAGGGGCAACATTCAGTACTTC | CASSPGGDRGNIQYF
TRBJ2-7 | - | TRBD2 | TRBV7-3 | TGTGCCAGCAGCCCCTCTAGCGGGAGGTTCGACGAGCAGTACTTC | CASSPSSGRFDEQYF
TRBJ2-1 | - | TRBD2 | TRBV5-6 | TGTGCCAGCAGCTTTACGAGCGGGGCTTACAATGAGCAGTTCTTC | CASSFTSGAYNEQFF
TRBJ2-7 | - | - | TRBV5-1 | TGCGCCAGCAGCACCCATGGGGACTCCAGCCACGAGCAGTACTTC | CASSTHGDSSHEQYF
TRBJ2-3 | - | TRBD2 | TRBV4-1 | TGCGCCAGCAGGCTTACTAGCGCAGGGTTAAGCACAGATACGCAGTATTTT | CASRLTSAGLSTDTQYF
TRBJ1-3 | once | - | TRBV9 | TGTGCCAGCAGCGTAGGAGGTACTGGAAACACCATATATTTT | CASSVGGTGNTIYF
TRBJ1-2 | - | - | TRBV7-9 | TGTGCCAGCAGCTCGGTGCGGGGGAGGGGATGGGGCTATGGCTACACCTTC | CASSSVRGRGWGYGYTF
TRBJ2-2 | - | - | TRBV19 | TGTGCCAGTAGTATAGGGGTAGGGGTTCAGAGCGGGGAGCTGTTTTTT | CASSIGVGVQSGELFF
TRBJ1-3 | - | - | TRBV5-1 | TGCGCCAGCAGCTTAGAGGGCGCCGGGTCTGGAAACACCATATATTTT | CASSLEGAGSGNTIYF
TRBJ2-3 | few | TRBD1 | TRBV10-3 | TGTGCCATCAGTCCCGGACAGGGCTACGGCACAGATACGCAGTATTTT | CAISPGQGYGTDTQYF
TRBJ1-2 | - | - | TRBV29-1 | TGCAGCGTTAACGGGGGGAACTATGGCTACACCTTC | CSVNGGNYGYTF
TRBJ1-2 | - | - | TRBV5-1 | TGCGCCAGCAGCTCGGGGGGGACGACTGGCTACACCTTC | CASSSGGTTGYTF